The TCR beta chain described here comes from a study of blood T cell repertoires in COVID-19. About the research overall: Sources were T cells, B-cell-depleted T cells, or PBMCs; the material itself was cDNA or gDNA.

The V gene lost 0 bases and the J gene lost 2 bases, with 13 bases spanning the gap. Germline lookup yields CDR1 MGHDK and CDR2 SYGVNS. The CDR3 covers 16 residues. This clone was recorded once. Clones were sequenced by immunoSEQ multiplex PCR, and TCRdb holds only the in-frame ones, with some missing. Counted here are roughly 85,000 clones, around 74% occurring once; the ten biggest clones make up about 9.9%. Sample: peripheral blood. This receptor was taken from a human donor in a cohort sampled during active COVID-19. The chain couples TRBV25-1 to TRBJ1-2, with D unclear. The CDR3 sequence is CASSEYNSELNYGYTF. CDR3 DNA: TGTGCCAGCAGTGAATATAACTCGGAACTAAACTATGGCTACACCTTC.